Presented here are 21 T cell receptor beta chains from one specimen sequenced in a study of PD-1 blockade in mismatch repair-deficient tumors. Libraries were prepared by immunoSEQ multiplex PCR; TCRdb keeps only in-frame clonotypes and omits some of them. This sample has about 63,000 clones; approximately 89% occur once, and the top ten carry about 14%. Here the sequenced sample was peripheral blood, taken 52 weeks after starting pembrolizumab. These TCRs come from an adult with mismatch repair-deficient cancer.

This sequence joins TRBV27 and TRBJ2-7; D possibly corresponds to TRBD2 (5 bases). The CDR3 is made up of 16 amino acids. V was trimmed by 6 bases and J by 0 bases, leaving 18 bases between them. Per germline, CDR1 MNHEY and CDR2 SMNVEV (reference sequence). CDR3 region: CASRKKAAQSSYEQYF. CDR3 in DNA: TGTGCCAGCAGAAAAAAAGCGGCTCAAAGCTCCTACGAGCAGTACTTC.

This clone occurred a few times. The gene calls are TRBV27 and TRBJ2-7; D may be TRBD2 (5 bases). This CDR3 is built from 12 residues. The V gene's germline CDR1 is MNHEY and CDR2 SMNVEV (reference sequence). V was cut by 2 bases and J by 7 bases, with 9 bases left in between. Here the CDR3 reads CASSLTGYEQYF. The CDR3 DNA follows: TGTGCCAGCAGTTTAACGGGGTATGAGCAGTACTTC.

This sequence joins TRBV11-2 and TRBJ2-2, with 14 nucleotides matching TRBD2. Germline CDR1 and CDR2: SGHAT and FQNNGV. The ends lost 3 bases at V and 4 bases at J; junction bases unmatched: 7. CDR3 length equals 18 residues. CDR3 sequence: CASSFGTSGSRITGELFF. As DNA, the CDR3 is TGTGCCAGCAGCTTTGGGACTAGCGGGAGCCGTATCACCGGGGAGCTGTTTTTT.

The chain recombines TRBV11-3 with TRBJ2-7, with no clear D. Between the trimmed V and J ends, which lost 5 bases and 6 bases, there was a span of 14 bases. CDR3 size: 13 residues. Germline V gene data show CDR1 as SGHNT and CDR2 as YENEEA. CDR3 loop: CASSVVAPREQYF. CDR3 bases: TGTGCCAGCAGCGTTGTAGCCCCGCGCGAGCAGTACTTC. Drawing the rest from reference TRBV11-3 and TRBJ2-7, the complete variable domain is EAGVVQSPRYKIIEKKQPVAFWCNPISGHNTLYWYLQNLGQGPELLIRYENEEAVDDSQLPKDRFSAERLKGVDSTLKIQPAELGDSAVYLCASSVVAPREQYFGPGTRLTVT.

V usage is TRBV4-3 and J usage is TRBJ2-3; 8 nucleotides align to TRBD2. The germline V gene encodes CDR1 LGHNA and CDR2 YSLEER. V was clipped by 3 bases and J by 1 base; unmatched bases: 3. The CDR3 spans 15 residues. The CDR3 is CASSQKLAGTDTQYF. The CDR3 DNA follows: TGCGCCAGCAGCCAGAAACTAGCGGGCACAGATACGCAGTATTTT.

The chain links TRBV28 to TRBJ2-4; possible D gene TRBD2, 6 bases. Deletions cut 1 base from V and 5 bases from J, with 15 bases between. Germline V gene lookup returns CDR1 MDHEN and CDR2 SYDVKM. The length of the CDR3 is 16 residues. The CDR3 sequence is CASSLFGWGEENIQYF. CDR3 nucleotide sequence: TGTGCCAGCAGTTTATTTGGGTGGGGGGAGGAAAACATTCAGTACTTC.

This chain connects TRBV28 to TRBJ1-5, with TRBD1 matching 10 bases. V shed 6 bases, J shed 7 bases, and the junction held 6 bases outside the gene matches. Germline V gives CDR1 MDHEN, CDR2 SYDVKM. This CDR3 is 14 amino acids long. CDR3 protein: CASSPDRGQQPQHF. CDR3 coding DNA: TGTGCCAGCAGCCCCGACAGGGGGCAGCAGCCCCAGCATTTT.

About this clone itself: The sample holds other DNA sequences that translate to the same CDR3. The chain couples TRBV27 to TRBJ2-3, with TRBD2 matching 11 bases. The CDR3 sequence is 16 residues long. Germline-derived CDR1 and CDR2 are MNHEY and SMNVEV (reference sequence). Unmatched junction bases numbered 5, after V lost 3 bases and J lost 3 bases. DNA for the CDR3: TGTGCCAGCAGTTTTTTAGCGGGAGGGCCAACAGATACGCAGTATTTT. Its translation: CASSFLAGGPTDTQYF.

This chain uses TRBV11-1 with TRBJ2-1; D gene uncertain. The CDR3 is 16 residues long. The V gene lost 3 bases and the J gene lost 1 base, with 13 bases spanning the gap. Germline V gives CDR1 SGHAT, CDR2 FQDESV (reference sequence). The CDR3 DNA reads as TGTGCCAGCAGCTTCCAGGTTTGGGGATCCTACAATGAGCAGTTCTTC. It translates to CASSFQVWGSYNEQFF.

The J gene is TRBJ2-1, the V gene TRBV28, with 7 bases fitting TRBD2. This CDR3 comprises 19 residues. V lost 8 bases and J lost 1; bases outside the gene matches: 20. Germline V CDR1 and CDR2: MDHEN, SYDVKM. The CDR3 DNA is TGTGCCAGCTCCTCTGGTTCGGGTTGGGGGGGAAGGTCCTACAATGAGCAGTTCTTC. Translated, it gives CASSSGSGWGGRSYNEQFF.

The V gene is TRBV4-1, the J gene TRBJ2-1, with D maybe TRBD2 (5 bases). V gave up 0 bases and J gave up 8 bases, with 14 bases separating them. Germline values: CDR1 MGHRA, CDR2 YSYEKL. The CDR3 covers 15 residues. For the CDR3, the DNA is TGCGCCAGCAGCCAAGAGCCGGGAAGAAGGGATGAGCAGTTCTTC. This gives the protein CASSQEPGRRDEQFF.

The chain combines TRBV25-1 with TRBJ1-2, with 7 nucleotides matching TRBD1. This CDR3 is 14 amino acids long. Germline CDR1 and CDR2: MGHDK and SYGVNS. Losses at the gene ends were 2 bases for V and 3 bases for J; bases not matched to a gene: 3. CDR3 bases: TGTGCCAGCAGTGAAAGGGGGCGCGACTATGGCTACACCTTC. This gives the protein CASSERGRDYGYTF.

The CDR3 DNA follows: TGTGCCAGCAGCGTAGGGATTAATGAAAAACTGTTTTTT. Translation: CASSVGINEKLFF. The V gene is TRBV9, the J gene TRBJ1-4, with D unresolved. V dropped 0 bases and J dropped 4 bases, with 4 bases sitting between them. CDR1 and CDR2 from the germline V gene are SGDLS and YYNGEE. The length of the CDR3 is 13 residues.

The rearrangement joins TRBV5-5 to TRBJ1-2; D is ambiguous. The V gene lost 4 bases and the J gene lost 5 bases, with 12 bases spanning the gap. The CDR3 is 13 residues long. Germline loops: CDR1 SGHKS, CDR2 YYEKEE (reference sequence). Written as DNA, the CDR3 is TGTGCCAGCAGCCGGGAGGGTCATTATGGCTACACCTTC. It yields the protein CASSREGHYGYTF.

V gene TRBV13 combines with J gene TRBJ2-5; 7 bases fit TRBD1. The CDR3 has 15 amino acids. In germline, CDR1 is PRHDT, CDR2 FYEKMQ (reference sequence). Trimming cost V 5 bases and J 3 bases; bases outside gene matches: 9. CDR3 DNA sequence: TGTGCCAGCAGCCTCCGTCAGGGGGTTAAAGAGACCCAGTACTTC. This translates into CASSLRQGVKETQYF.

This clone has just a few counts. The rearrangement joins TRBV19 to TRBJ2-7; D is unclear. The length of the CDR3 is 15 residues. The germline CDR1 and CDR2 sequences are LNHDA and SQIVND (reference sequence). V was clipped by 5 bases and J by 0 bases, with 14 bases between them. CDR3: CASSFGGSSSYEQYF. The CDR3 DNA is TGTGCCAGTAGTTTCGGTGGGTCGAGCTCCTACGAGCAGTACTTC.

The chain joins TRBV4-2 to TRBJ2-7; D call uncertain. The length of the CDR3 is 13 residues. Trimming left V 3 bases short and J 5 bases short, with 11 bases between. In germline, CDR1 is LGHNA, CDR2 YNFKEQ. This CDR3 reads CASSQAVLDEQYF. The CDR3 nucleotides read TGTGCCAGCAGCCAGGCGGTTCTCGACGAGCAGTACTTC.

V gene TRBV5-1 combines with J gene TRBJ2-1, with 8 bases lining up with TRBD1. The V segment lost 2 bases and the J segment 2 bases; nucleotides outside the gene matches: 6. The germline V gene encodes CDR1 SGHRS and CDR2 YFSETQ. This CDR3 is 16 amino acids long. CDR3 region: CASSFRPGQAYNEQFF. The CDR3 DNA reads TGCGCCAGCAGCTTTCGTCCGGGACAGGCCTACAATGAGCAGTTCTTC.

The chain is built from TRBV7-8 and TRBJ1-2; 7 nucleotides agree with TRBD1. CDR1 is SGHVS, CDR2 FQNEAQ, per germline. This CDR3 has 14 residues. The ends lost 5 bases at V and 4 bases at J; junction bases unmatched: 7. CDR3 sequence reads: CASSPSGTAYGYTF. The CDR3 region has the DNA TGTGCCAGCAGCCCTTCCGGGACAGCCTATGGCTACACCTTC.

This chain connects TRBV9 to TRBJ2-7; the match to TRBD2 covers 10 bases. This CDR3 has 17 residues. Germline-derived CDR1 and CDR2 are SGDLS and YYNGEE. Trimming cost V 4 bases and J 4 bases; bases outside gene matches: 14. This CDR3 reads CASSPRPGAGGVYEQYF. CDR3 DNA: TGTGCCAGCAGCCCCCGCCCGGGAGCGGGAGGGGTGTACGAGCAGTACTTC.

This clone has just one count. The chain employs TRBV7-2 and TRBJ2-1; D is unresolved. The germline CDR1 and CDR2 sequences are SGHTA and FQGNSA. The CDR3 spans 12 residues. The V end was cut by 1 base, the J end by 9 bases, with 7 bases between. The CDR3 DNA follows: TGTGCCAGCAGCTTAGTTCCAGGTGAGCAGTTCTTC. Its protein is CASSLVPGEQFF.